A selection of T cell receptor beta chains follows, all from one sample in a study of CD8 T cells in ankylosing spondylitis. TCRdb fed the 5' RACE reads into MiXCR, producing one record per CDR3 protein. Of some 450,000 distinct CDR3 sequences detected, over 15% appear once; the ten largest clones hold 1%. Input material: blood, either unsorted or a sorted T cell fraction (not recorded which). These receptors were collected from a male donor with ankylosing spondylitis. The CDR3 runs from the conserved cysteine through the conserved F or W. D genes are given only for firm matches. Part of the rows lack a size; the others show once, few, many or a class for expanded clones.

d_call | clone_size | j_call | v_call | cdr3_nt | cdr3_aa
TRBD1 | few | TRBJ1-5 | TRBV4-1 | TGCGCCAGCAGCCAAGGAGGGGGCTTCAATCAGCCCCAGCATTTT | CASSQGGGFNQPQHF
TRBD1 | NA | TRBJ1-1 | TRBV6-1 | TGTGCCAGCGCCCAAGGGGACGGGACAGGGAATCGGGCGACTGAAGCTTTCTTT | CASAQGDGTGNRATEAFF
TRBD1 | NA | TRBJ2-2 | TRBV20-1 | TGCAGTGCCGAACGAGGGGGCAAAACCGGGGAGCTGTTTTTT | CSAERGGKTGELFF
NA | NA | TRBJ2-1 | TRBV29-1 | TGCAGCGTTTCGAGACTACACTACAATGAGCAGTTCTTC | CSVSRLHYNEQFF
NA | few | TRBJ2-3 | TRBV12-3/TRBV12-4 | TGTGCCACCAAACTACTTAGCACAGATACGCAGTATTTT | CATKLLSTDTQYF
NA | NA | TRBJ2-3 | TRBV4-2 | TGTGCCAGCAGCCAAGGAAGTGGCACGCAGTATTTT | CASSQGSGTQYF
TRBD1 | NA | TRBJ1-1 | TRBV19 | TGTGCCAGTAGAGAGGGGACAGGGCGCATGAACACTGAAGCTTTCTTT | CASREGTGRMNTEAFF
TRBD2 | few | TRBJ2-7 | TRBV15 | TGTGCCACCAGCAGAGATCTGGGCGGGAGGCCTCAGGAGCAGTACTTC | CATSRDLGGRPQEQYF
TRBD1 | many | TRBJ2-1 | TRBV5-1 | TGCGCCAGCAGACCTCGACAGGGGGCGTACAATGAGCAGTTCTTC | CASRPRQGAYNEQFF
NA | NA | TRBJ2-6 | TRBV4-3 | TGCGCCAGCAGCCAAGATCTCGGGGGCCCCAGCTCTGGGGCCAACGTCCTGACTTTC | CASSQDLGGPSSGANVLTF
TRBD1 | few | TRBJ2-7 | TRBV7-9 | TGTGCCAGCAGCTTGGGACAGAGCAGCTCCTACGAGCAGTACTTC | CASSLGQSSSYEQYF
NA | NA | TRBJ1-2 | TRBV28 | TGTGCCAGCACCCCAGTGGGTTCTTACGGCTACACCTTC | CASTPVGSYGYTF
TRBD1 | NA | TRBJ1-4 | TRBV28 | TGTGCCAGCAGGGATACAGGGGGCAGAGAAAAACTGTTTTTT | CASRDTGGREKLFF